The next 27 T cell receptor beta chains were all read from a single sample in a study of control samples from healthy donors and cancer patients. Method: immunoSEQ multiplex PCR; TCRdb's copy keeps in-frame clones and lacks some. Among 30,000 to 40,000 clones listed, around 83% were seen once. The source material was PBMCs. These receptors were obtained from a woman between 40 and 55 years old with lung cancer.

The V call is TRBV6-6, the J call TRBJ1-5; no definite D call. The CDR3 has 17 residues. V lost 5 bases, J lost 2 bases, and 19 bases lay in between. Germline V CDR1 and CDR2: MNHNY, SVGAGI (reference sequence). The chain's CDR3 is CASSQLAWVMGNQPQHF. In DNA form, the CDR3 reads TGTGCCAGCAGTCAACTTGCGTGGGTCATGGGCAATCAGCCCCAGCATTTT.

This chain connects TRBV11-2 to TRBJ2-1; a possible D gene is TRBD1 (6 bases). Germline lookup yields CDR1 SGHAT and CDR2 FQNNGV. This CDR3 spans 13 amino acids. Trimming left V 5 bases short and J 4 bases short, with 9 bases between. Written as DNA, the CDR3 is TGTGCCAGCAGCCCCGACAGGTACAATGAGCAGTTCTTC. This encodes CASSPDRYNEQFF. Using reference TRBV11-2 and TRBJ2-1 for the parts outside the CDR3, the full variable domain is EAGVAQSPRYKIIEKRQSVAFWCNPISGHATLYWYQQILGQGPKLLIQFQNNGVVDDSQLPKDRFSAERLKGVDSTLKIQPAKLEDSAVYLCASSPDRYNEQFFGPGTRLTVL.

This chain links TRBV25-1 with TRBJ1-2, with 7 bases that match TRBD1. Germline-derived CDR1 and CDR2 are MGHDK and SYGVNS. The junction had 5 bases not matched to a gene; V was cut back by 2 bases and J by 8 bases. The length of the CDR3 is 13 residues. The CDR3: CASSENRQGGYTF. Written as DNA, the CDR3 is TGTGCCAGCAGTGAAAATCGACAGGGCGGCTACACCTTC.

This CDR3 is CASSVRTGGVDNEQFF. The CDR3 region has the DNA TGTGCCAGCAGTGTGAGGACAGGGGGAGTTGACAATGAGCAGTTCTTC. V usage is TRBV6-1 and J usage is TRBJ2-1, with 10 bases fitting TRBD1. Trimming took 4 bases from V and 5 from J; bases not matched to a gene: 8. The CDR3 has 16 amino acids. In germline, CDR1 is MNHNS, CDR2 SASEGT.

The chain employs TRBV10-3 and TRBJ1-2; tentative D call: TRBD1 (6 bases). V dropped 6 bases and J dropped 7 bases, with 15 bases sitting between them. This CDR3 is built from 13 residues. Germline V CDR1 and CDR2: ENHRY, SYGVKD. The CDR3 bases are TGTGCCATCAGCAGGGGCGCTTTGAGTGGCTACACCTTC. Translated, it gives CAISRGALSGYTF.

The V gene is TRBV10-3, the J gene TRBJ2-1; the D is unclear. CDR1 is ENHRY and CDR2 is SYGVKD in the germline V gene. The V gene lost 4 bases and the J gene lost 1 base, with 8 bases spanning the gap. CDR3 size: 14 residues. In DNA form, the CDR3 reads TGTGCCATCAGTGTGGGCGGTTCCTACAATGAGCAGTTCTTC. The encoded protein is CAISVGGSYNEQFF.

This chain links TRBV4-2 with TRBJ2-7, with a possible D match to TRBD2 (5 bases). The CDR3 loop spans 15 amino acids. Germline V gene data show CDR1 as LGHNA and CDR2 as YNFKEQ. V shed 0 bases and J shed 2 bases, with 11 bases lying between them. The CDR3, as DNA: TGTGCCAGCAGCCAAGACCCGGGGTCGACCTACGAGCAGTACTTC. Translated, it gives CASSQDPGSTYEQYF.

This rearrangement joins TRBV6-5 to TRBJ1-3, with D possibly being TRBD1 (5 bases). The V end was cut by 2 bases, the J end by 8 bases, with 7 bases between. Germline CDR1 and CDR2: MNHEY and SVGAGI. This CDR3 comprises 12 residues. The CDR3 loop reads CASSYGGDTIYF. The CDR3 nucleotides read TGTGCCAGCAGTTACGGGGGGGACACCATATATTTT.

The V gene is TRBV6-6, the J gene TRBJ1-1; weak D call: TRBD1 (5 bases). Trimming removed 6 bases at V and 1 base at J, with 12 bases between. Germline CDR1 is MNHNY and CDR2 is SVGAGI (reference sequence). The CDR3 consists of 14 residues. The CDR3 coding sequence is TGTGCCAGCAGATCGGGGGGAACGAACACTGAAGCTTTCTTT. Protein: CASRSGGTNTEAFF.

The gene calls are TRBV18 and TRBJ2-5; D is unclear. The germline CDR1 and CDR2 sequences are KGHSH and LQKENI. The germline V and J ends were trimmed by 2 bases and 2 bases, with 6 bases remaining between them. The CDR3 runs to 13 residues. For the CDR3, the DNA is TGTGCCAGCTCACCAGCAGTTCAAGAGACCCAGTACTTC. Amino acid sequence: CASSPAVQETQYF.

This chain links TRBV30 with TRBJ1-3; D possibly corresponds to TRBD1 (5 bases). There are 14 residues in the CDR3. Germline V gene lookup returns CDR1 GTSNPN and CDR2 SVGIG (reference sequence). V was clipped by 4 bases and J by 0 bases, with 10 bases between them. Here the CDR3 DNA reads TGTGCCTGGACGGCAGGGAGCTCTGGAAACACCATATATTTT. Translation gives CAWTAGSSGNTIYF.

The J gene is TRBJ1-2, the V gene TRBV14; 7 bases are a match to TRBD1. CDR1 is SGHDN, CDR2 FVKESK, per germline. The CDR3 has 13 residues. V dropped 4 bases and J dropped 4; count of bases not matched to a gene: 3. In DNA, the CDR3 is TGTGCCAGCAGCCCGACAGGGACCTATGGCTACACCTTC. This encodes CASSPTGTYGYTF.

The gene calls are TRBV7-3 and TRBJ2-7, with 10 bases fitting TRBD2. Germline values: CDR1 SGHTA, CDR2 FQGTGA. The CDR3 length is 14 residues. Unmatched junction bases numbered 6, after V lost 5 bases and J lost 5 bases. CDR3 residues: CASSPSGGADEQYF. The CDR3 region has the DNA TGTGCCAGCAGCCCAAGCGGGGGGGCCGACGAGCAGTACTTC.

The chain is built from TRBV15 and TRBJ2-3; the D is unclear. Trimming took off 2 bases at V and 1 base at J, with 7 bases between the two ends. This CDR3 is built from 14 residues. Germline V gene sequence: CDR1 LNHNV, CDR2 YYDKDF (reference sequence). The CDR3 region is CATSRTIGTDTQYF. In DNA form, the CDR3 reads TGTGCCACCAGCAGAACGATCGGCACAGATACGCAGTATTTT.

V and J are TRBV2 and TRBJ2-1; 9 bases align to TRBD2. Germline CDR1 reads SNHLY; CDR2 reads FYNNEI. The CDR3 is made up of 15 amino acids. Germline trimming cut 6 bases from V and 4 bases from J; bases unmatched to any gene: 7. The CDR3 DNA reads TGTGCCAGCAGAATCGCGGGGGGGCCTTACAATGAGCAGTTCTTC. As protein: CASRIAGGPYNEQFF.

The V call is TRBV6-5, the J call TRBJ2-7; D gene ambiguous. The ends were cut back, 7 bases at V and 2 bases at J, with 9 bases in the middle. CDR1 is MNHEY, CDR2 SVGAGI, per germline. The CDR3 has 12 amino acids. CDR3 nucleotides: TGTGCCAGCAAACCTCCTACCTACGAGCAGTACTTC. This translates into CASKPPTYEQYF.

This rearrangement joins TRBV5-6 to TRBJ2-3, with TRBD2 matching over 11 bases. CDR3 length: 15 amino acids. Germline V gives CDR1 SGHDT, CDR2 YYEEEE. Trimming cost V 4 bases and J 4 bases; bases outside gene matches: 5. CDR3 amino acids: CASSTLAGGPDTQYF. DNA of the CDR3: TGTGCCAGCAGCACCTTAGCGGGGGGGCCAGATACGCAGTATTTT.

The gene calls are TRBV5-8 and TRBJ2-1; 9 positions match TRBD2. V was pared by 4 bases and J by 1 base, with 3 bases of the junction left unmatched. Per the germline V gene, CDR1 is SGHTS and CDR2 is YDEGEE. The CDR3 contains 15 residues. The CDR3 DNA reads as TGTGCCAGCAGCGCGGGACTAGCTTCCTACAATGAGCAGTTCTTC. It yields the protein CASSAGLASYNEQFF.

The chain's CDR3 is CASSELGGTDIQYF. The CDR3 DNA sequence: TGTGCCAGCAGTGAATTAGGGGGCACGGACATTCAGTACTTC. The chain combines TRBV6-1 with TRBJ2-4; 7 positions match TRBD1. There are 14 residues in the CDR3. With V trimmed by 2 bases and J by 8 bases, 6 bases remained unmatched. Germline V gene lookup returns CDR1 MNHNS and CDR2 SASEGT.

The rearrangement links TRBV18 to TRBJ1-1, with 8 bases fitting TRBD1. Germline lookup yields CDR1 KGHSH and CDR2 LQKENI. V lost 3 bases and J lost 3; bases outside the gene matches: 6. The CDR3 is made up of 15 amino acids. The CDR3 spells CASSPSTGGDTEAFF. The CDR3 DNA is TGTGCCAGCTCACCTTCCACAGGGGGGGACACTGAAGCTTTCTTT.

V gene TRBV11-2 combines with J gene TRBJ1-2; no definite D call. The V gene lost 5 bases and the J gene lost 5 bases, with 6 bases spanning the gap. The germline gives CDR1 SGHAT, CDR2 FQNNGV. The CDR3 runs to 11 residues. CDR3 residues: CASSLQYGYTF. CDR3 in DNA: TGTGCCAGCAGCCTACAGTATGGCTACACCTTC.

The V gene is TRBV19, the J gene TRBJ2-7; 9 bases are shared with TRBD1. The germline gives CDR1 LNHDA, CDR2 SQIVND (reference sequence). Germline trimming cut 10 bases from V and 3 bases from J; bases unmatched to any gene: 4. The CDR3 extends over 12 amino acids. The CDR3, as DNA: TGTGCCACGGGACAGGGAGTCTACGAGCAGTACTTC. Translation: CATGQGVYEQYF.

This sequence joins TRBV29-1 and TRBJ2-3; TRBD2 aligns across 14 bases. This CDR3 has 15 amino acids. The germline V gene encodes CDR1 SQVTM and CDR2 ANQGSEA. V lost 3 bases to trimming and J lost 2 bases; unmatched junction nucleotides: 1. The CDR3 DNA sequence: TGCAGCGTTGAGACTAGCGGGGGGGCCACAGATACGCAGTATTTT. Its protein product is CSVETSGGATDTQYF.

This sequence joins TRBV7-9 and TRBJ2-4, with a possible D match to TRBD2 (5 bases). V lost 4 bases and J lost 4, with 14 bases in between. This CDR3 spans 15 amino acids. Germline V gene lookup returns CDR1 SEHNR and CDR2 FQNEAQ (reference sequence). CDR3 nucleotide sequence: TGTGCCAGCAGCTCCCCGAACGAGGGAAAAAACATTCAGTACTTC. Its protein product is CASSSPNEGKNIQYF.

V and J are TRBV2 and TRBJ2-5; 8 bases map to TRBD2. CDR1 is SNHLY, CDR2 FYNNEI, per germline. Trimming removed 6 bases from V and 3 bases from J; junction bases left unmatched: 9. The CDR3 contains 15 residues. The CDR3 loop is CASRILRGDKETQYF. CDR3 nucleotides: TGTGCCAGCAGAATCTTGCGGGGGGACAAAGAGACCCAGTACTTC.

This sequence joins TRBV7-2 and TRBJ2-3, with D possibly matching TRBD2 (5 bases). V was clipped by 5 bases and J by 4 bases, with 22 bases between them. CDR3 length: 17 amino acids. Germline CDR1 and CDR2: SGHTA and FQGNSA. This CDR3 is CASSTPVGSIRPDTQYF. The CDR3 region has the DNA TGTGCCAGCAGCACCCCGGTTGGGAGCATAAGGCCAGATACGCAGTATTTT.

This chain uses TRBV6-6 with TRBJ2-3; D not certain. Germline-derived CDR1 and CDR2 are MNHNY and SVGAGI (reference sequence). V was clipped by 5 bases and J by 7 bases, with 10 bases between them. There are 12 residues in the CDR3. The CDR3 loop reads CASSRRPNTQYF. CDR3 in DNA: TGTGCCAGCAGTCGACGGCCTAATACGCAGTATTTT.